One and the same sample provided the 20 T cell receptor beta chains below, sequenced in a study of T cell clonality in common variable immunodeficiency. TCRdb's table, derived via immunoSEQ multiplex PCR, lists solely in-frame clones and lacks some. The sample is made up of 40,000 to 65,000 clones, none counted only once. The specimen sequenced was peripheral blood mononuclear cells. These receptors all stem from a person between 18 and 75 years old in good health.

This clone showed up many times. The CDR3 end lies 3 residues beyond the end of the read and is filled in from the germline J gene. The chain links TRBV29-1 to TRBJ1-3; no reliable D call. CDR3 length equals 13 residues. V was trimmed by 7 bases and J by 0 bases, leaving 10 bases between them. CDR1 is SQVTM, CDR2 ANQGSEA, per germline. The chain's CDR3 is CSAVKSSGNTIYF. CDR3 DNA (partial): TGCAGCGCAGTAAAGTCCTCTGGAAACACC.

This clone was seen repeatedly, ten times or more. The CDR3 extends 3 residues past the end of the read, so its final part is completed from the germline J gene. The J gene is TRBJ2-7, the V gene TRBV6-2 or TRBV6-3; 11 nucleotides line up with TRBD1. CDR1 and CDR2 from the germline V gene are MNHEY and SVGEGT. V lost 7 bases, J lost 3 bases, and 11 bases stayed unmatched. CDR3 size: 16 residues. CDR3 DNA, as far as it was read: TGTGCCAGCATCAAAAACCGGGACAGGGGGTACTACGAG. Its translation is CASIKNRDRGYYE. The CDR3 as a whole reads CASIKNRDRGYYEQYF.

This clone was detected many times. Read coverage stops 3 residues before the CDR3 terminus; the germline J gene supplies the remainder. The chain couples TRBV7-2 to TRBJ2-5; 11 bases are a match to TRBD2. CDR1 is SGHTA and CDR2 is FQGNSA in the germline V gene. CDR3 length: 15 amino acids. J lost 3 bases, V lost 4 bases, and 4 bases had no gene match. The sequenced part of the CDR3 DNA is TGTGCCAGCAGCTACGGGACTAGCGGAGAAGAGACC. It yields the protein CASSYGTSGEET. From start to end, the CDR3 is CASSYGTSGEETQYF.

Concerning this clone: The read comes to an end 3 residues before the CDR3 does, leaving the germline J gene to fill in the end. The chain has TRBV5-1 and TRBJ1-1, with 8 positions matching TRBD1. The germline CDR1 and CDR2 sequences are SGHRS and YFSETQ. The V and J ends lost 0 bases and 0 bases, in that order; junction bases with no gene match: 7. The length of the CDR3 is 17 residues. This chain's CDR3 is CASSLGPQDRVNTEAFF. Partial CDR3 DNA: TGCGCCAGCAGCTTGGGACCCCAGGACAGGGTGAACACTGAA. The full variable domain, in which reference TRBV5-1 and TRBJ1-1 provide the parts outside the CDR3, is KAGVTQTPRYLIKTRGQQVTLSCSPISGHRSVSWYQQTPGQGLQFLFEYFSETQRNKGNFPGRFSGRQFSNSRSEMNVSTLELGDSALYLCASSLGPQDRVNTEAFFGQGTRLTVV.

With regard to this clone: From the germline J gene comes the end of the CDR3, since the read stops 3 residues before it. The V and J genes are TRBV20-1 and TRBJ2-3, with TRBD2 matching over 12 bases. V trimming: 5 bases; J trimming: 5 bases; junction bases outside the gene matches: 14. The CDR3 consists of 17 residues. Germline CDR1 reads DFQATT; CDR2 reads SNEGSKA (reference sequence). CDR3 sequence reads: CSAGVASGRGGRDTQYF. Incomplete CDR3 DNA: TGCAGTGCTGGCGTGGCTAGCGGGAGGGGGGGTCGAGATACG.

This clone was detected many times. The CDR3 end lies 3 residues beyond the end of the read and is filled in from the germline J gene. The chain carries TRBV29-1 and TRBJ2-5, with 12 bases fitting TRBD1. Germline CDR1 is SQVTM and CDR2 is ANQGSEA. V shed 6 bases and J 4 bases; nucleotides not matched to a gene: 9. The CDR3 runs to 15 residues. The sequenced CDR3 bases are TGCAGCGTCGAGGGGACAGGGGGCGCCGGAGAGACC. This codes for CSVEGTGGAGET. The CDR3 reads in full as CSVEGTGGAGETQYF.

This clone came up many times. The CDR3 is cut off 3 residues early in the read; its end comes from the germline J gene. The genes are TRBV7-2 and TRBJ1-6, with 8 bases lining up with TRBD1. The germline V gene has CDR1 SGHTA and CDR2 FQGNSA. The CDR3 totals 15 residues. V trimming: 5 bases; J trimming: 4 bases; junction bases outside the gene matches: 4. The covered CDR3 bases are TGTGCCAGCAGCGCCCGACAGGGGTATAATTCACCC. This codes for CASSARQGYNSP. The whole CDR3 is CASSARQGYNSPLHF.

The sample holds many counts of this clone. CDR3 in amino acids: CASTPSLAKNIQYF. CDR3 bases read: TGTGCCAGCACCCCGAGCTTAGCCAAAAACATT. The chain uses TRBV12-3 or TRBV12-4 and TRBJ2-4; no firm D call. The sequence runs out 3 residues before the end of the CDR3; the remainder is reconstructed from the germline J gene. Trimming shortened V by 7 bases and J by 0 bases, and 10 bases separated the two germline ends. CDR3 length equals 14 residues.

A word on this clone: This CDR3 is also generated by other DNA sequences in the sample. The CDR3 loop reads CASSHRLAGGREQYF. Incomplete CDR3 DNA: TGTGCCAGTAGCCACCGACTAGCGGGAGGTCGCGAG. The chain has TRBV19 and TRBJ2-7; TRBD2 matches at 13 bases. The read ends 3 residues early relative to the CDR3; the germline J gene fills the gap. The germline V gene has CDR1 LNHDA and CDR2 SQIVND (reference sequence). This CDR3 is 15 amino acids long. Germline trimming cut 6 bases from V and 6 bases from J; bases unmatched to any gene: 8.

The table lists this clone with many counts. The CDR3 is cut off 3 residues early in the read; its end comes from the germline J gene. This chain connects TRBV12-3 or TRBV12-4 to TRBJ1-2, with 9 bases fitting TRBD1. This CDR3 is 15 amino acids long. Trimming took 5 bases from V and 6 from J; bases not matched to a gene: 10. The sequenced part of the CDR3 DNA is TGTGCCAGCAGTATACGTCCCGGGACAGGGAATGGC. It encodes CASSIRPGTGNG. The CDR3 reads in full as CASSIRPGTGNGYTF.

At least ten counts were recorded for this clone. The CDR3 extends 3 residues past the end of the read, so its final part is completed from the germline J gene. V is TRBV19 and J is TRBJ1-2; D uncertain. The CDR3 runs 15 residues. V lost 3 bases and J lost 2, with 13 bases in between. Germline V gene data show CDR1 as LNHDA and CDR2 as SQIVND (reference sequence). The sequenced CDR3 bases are TGTGCCAGTAGTATGGGCCAGGCTTCAAACTATGGC. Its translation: CASSMGQASNYG. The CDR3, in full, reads CASSMGQASNYGYTF.

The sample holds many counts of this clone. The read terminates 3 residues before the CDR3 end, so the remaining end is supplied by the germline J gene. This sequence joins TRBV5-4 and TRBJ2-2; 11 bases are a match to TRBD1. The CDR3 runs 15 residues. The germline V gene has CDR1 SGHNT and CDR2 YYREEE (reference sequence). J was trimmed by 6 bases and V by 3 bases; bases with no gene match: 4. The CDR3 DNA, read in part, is TGTGCCAGCAGCTCGGGACAGGGGGTATCCGGGGAG. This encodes CASSSGQGVSGE. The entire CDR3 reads CASSSGQGVSGELFF.

CDR3 region: CASSIGVGAQPQHF. The part of the CDR3 DNA that was read is TGTGCCAGTAGTATCGGCGTGGGGGCTCAGCCC. The chain couples TRBV19 to TRBJ1-5; maybe TRBD1 (6 bases). The read falls 3 residues short of the CDR3 end, and the missing part is taken from the germline J gene. The CDR3 length is 14 residues. Germline V CDR1 and CDR2: LNHDA, SQIVND (reference sequence). The V end was cut by 3 bases, the J end by 6 bases, with 12 bases between.

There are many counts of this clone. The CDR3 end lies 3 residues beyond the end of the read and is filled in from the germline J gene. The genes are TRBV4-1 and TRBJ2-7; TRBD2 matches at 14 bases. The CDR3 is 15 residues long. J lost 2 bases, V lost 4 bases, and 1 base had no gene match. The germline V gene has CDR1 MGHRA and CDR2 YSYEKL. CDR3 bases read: TGCGCCAGCAGCCGGACTAGCGGGAGGACCTACGAG. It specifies CASSRTSGRTYE. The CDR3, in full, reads CASSRTSGRTYEQYF.

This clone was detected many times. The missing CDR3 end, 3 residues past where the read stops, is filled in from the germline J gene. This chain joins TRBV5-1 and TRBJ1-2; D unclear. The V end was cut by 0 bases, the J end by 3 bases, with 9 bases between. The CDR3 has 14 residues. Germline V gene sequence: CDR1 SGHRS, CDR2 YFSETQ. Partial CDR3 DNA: TGCGCCAGCAGCTTGGGATCAGGCCACTATGGC. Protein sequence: CASSLGSGHYG. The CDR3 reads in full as CASSLGSGHYGYTF.

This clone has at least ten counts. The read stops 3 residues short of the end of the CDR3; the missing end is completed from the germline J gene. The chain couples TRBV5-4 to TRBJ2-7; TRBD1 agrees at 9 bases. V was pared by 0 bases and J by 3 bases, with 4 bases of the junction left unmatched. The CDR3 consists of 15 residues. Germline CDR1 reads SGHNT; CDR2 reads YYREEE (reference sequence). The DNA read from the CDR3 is TGTGCCAGCAGCTTGGGGGACAGGGCCTACTACGAG. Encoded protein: CASSLGDRAYYE. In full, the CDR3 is CASSLGDRAYYEQYF.

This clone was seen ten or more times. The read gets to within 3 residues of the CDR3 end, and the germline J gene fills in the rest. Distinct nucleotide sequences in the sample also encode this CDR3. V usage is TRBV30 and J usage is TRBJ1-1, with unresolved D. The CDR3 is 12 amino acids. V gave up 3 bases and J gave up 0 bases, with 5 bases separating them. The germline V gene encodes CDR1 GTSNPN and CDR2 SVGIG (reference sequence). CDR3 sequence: CAWSPLNTEAFF. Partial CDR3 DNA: TGTGCCTGGAGCCCCTTGAACACTGAA.

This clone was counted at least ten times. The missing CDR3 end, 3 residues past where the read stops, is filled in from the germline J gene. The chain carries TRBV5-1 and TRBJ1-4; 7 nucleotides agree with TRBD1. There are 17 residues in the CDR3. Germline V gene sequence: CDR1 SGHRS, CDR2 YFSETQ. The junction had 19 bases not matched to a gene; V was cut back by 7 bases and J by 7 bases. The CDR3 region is CASRRYGGGELVEKLFF. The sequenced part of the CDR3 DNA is TGCGCCAGCCGCCGCTATGGAGGGGGCGAATTAGTTGAAAAA. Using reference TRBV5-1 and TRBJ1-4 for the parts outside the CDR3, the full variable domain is KAGVTQTPRYLIKTRGQQVTLSCSPISGHRSVSWYQQTPGQGLQFLFEYFSETQRNKGNFPGRFSGRQFSNSRSEMNVSTLELGDSALYLCASRRYGGGELVEKLFFGSGTQLSVL.

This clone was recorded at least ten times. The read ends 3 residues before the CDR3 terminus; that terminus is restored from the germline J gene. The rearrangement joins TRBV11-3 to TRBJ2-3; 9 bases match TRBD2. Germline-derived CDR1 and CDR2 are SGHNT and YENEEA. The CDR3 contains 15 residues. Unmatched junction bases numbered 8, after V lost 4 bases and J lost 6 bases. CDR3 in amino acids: CASSSLAGLGDTQYF. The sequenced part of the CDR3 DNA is TGTGCCAGCAGCTCCCTAGCGGGGTTAGGCGATACG.

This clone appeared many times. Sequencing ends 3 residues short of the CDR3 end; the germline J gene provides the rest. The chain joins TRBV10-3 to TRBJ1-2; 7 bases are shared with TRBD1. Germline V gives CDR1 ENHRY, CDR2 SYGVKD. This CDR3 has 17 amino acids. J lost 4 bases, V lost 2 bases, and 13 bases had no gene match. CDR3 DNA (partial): TGTGCCATCAGTGAGAAGGGACAGCCGAAACCCCTCTATGGC. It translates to CAISEKGQPKPLYG. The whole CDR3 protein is CAISEKGQPKPLYGYTF.